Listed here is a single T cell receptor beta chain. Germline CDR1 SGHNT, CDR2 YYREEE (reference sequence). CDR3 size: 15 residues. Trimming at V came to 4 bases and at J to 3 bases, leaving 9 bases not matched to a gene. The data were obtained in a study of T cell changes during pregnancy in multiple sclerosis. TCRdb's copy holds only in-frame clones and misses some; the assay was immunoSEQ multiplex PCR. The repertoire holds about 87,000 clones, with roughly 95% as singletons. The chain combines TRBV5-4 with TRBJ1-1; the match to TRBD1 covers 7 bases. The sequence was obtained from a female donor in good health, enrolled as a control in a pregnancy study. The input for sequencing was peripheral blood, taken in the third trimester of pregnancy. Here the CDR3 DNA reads TGTGCCAGCAGCCATAAAACCCAGGGGGACACTGAAGCTTTCTTT. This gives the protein CASSHKTQGDTEAFF.